These 26 T cell receptor beta chains came from one sample sequenced in a study of blood T cell repertoires in COVID-19. Sequencing was performed with immunoSEQ multiplex PCR; in TCRdb, only in-frame clones are kept and a portion is missing. The sample gives hundreds of thousands of clones, approximately 85% of which show up once; approximately 1% is in the top ten. What was sequenced was PBMCs or T cells enriched from blood (not recorded which). These receptors were collected from a woman in her twenties or thirties who had recovered from COVID-19.

The chain couples TRBV7-3 to TRBJ2-1, with D possibly being TRBD2 (5 bases). The V gene lost 4 bases and the J gene lost 3 bases, with 13 bases spanning the gap. The CDR3 runs 15 residues. Germline loops: CDR1 SGHTA, CDR2 FQGTGA. The CDR3 region is CASSSLRVNYNEQFF. CDR3 nucleotide sequence: TGTGCCAGCAGCTCCTTGAGGGTGAACTACAATGAGCAGTTCTTC.

This sequence joins TRBV5-1 and TRBJ2-7; TRBD2 matches 8 bases. This CDR3 is built from 17 residues. With V trimmed by 6 bases and J by 3 bases, 17 bases remained unmatched. The germline gives CDR1 SGHRS, CDR2 YFSETQ. CDR3 nucleotides: TGCGCCAGCACCCCCTTTGTGGGGGCCGGGAGGGTCTACGAGCAGTACTTC. It is translated as CASTPFVGAGRVYEQYF.

The DNA of the CDR3 is TGTGCCAGCAGTTTATACCCCCGGGGGGGAGTGGACACTGAAGCTTTCTTT. This encodes CASSLYPRGGVDTEAFF. This chain connects TRBV27 to TRBJ1-1; a weak D match, TRBD1 (5 bases). Trimming cost V 1 base and J 3 bases, with 18 bases left between them. The CDR3 sequence is 17 residues long. Germline V gene lookup returns CDR1 MNHEY and CDR2 SMNVEV (reference sequence).

CDR3 residues: CASSLDSYNEQFF. The CDR3 coding sequence is TGTGCCAGCAGCTTGGACAGTTACAATGAGCAGTTCTTC. The chain links TRBV5-6 to TRBJ2-1, with unresolved D. Trimming removed 0 bases at V and 4 bases at J, with 5 bases between. The length of the CDR3 is 13 residues. Per the germline V gene, CDR1 is SGHDT and CDR2 is YYEEEE. Looking up the rest from reference TRBV5-6 and TRBJ2-1 gives the full variable domain: DAGVTQSPTHLIKTRGQQVTLRCSPKSGHDTVSWYQQALGQGPQFIFQYYEEEERQRGNFPDRFSGHQFPNYSSELNVNALLLGDSALYLCASSLDSYNEQFFGPGTRLTVL.

V gene TRBV19 combines with J gene TRBJ2-1; TRBD2 might be the D (5 bases). Trimming took 3 bases from V and 8 from J, leaving 20 bases between them. CDR3 length: 16 residues. The V gene's germline CDR1 is LNHDA and CDR2 SQIVND (reference sequence). The DNA of the CDR3 is TGTGCCAGTAGTATCAGCCCGGAGGCAGTTCTCGATGAGCAGTTCTTC. It yields the protein CASSISPEAVLDEQFF.

The rearrangement uses TRBV14 and TRBJ1-1, with no clear D. The CDR3 length is 13 residues. Trimming removed 5 bases at V and 10 bases at J, with 17 bases between. Germline V lookup: CDR1 SGHDN, CDR2 FVKESK. CDR3 in DNA: TGTGCCAGCAGCTCGGTGGCAGCCTCGGGAGCTTTCTTT. Its protein is CASSSVAASGAFF.

The chain employs TRBV7-2 and TRBJ1-5; D gene uncertain. V lost 3 bases to trimming and J lost 7 bases, with 10 bases between them. There are 13 residues in the CDR3. The germline gives CDR1 SGHTA, CDR2 FQGNSA. For the CDR3, the DNA is TGTGCCAGCAGCTTCGGGTATAGCCAGCCCCAGCATTTT. Amino acid sequence: CASSFGYSQPQHF.

This rearrangement joins TRBV30 to TRBJ1-1; TRBD1 might be the D (5 bases). The V gene lost 0 bases and the J gene lost 0 bases, with 11 bases spanning the gap. Germline V gene data show CDR1 as GTSNPN and CDR2 as SVGIG (reference sequence). There are 15 residues in the CDR3. In nucleotides, the CDR3 is TGTGCCTGGAGTGTAGGTGTAGGGGTGAACACTGAAGCTTTCTTT. Protein: CAWSVGVGVNTEAFF.

V is TRBV5-8 and J is TRBJ2-5; tentatively, D is TRBD1 (6 bases). The CDR3 sequence is 14 residues long. With 5 bases removed from V and 7 bases from J, the gap between germline ends came to 18 bases. Germline V CDR1 and CDR2: SGHTS, YDEGEE. The CDR3 protein is CASSSGQRTGTQYF. The CDR3 DNA sequence: TGTGCCAGCAGTTCGGGACAACGGACCGGGACCCAGTACTTC.

V and J are TRBV7-3 and TRBJ2-7; the match to TRBD1 covers 7 bases. The germline V gene has CDR1 SGHTA and CDR2 FQGTGA. Germline trimming cut 4 bases from V and 6 bases from J; bases unmatched to any gene: 6. The CDR3 contains 13 residues. CDR3 nucleotide sequence: TGTGCCAGCAGCTCTAGGGCAGGGGGCGAGCAGTACTTC. This encodes CASSSRAGGEQYF. Variable domain in full (rest from reference TRBV7-3 and TRBJ2-7): GAGVSQTPSNKVTEKGKYVELRCDPISGHTALYWYRQSLGQGPEFLIYFQGTGAADDSGLPNDRFFAVRPEGSVSTLKIQRTERGDSAVYLCASSSRAGGEQYFGPGTRLTVT.

This clone has only one observation. This chain links TRBV7-9 with TRBJ1-1; D unresolved. The germline V gene encodes CDR1 SEHNR and CDR2 FQNEAQ (reference sequence). V gave up 4 bases and J gave up 0 bases, with 21 bases separating them. This CDR3 spans 18 amino acids. The CDR3 reads CASSSRAAVNIMNTEAFF. CDR3 DNA sequence: TGTGCCAGCAGCTCGCGGGCGGCCGTGAATATCATGAACACTGAAGCTTTCTTT.

The chain links TRBV9 to TRBJ2-7, with 12 bases fitting TRBD2. In germline, CDR1 is SGDLS, CDR2 YYNGEE. With 4 bases clipped from V and 7 bases from J, the junction kept 12 bases outside the gene matches. The CDR3 spans 16 residues. The CDR3 coding sequence is TGTGCCAGCAGCCTTGGGACTAGCGGGTATGGTAAGGAGCAGTACTTC. Translated, it gives CASSLGTSGYGKEQYF.

The CDR3: CASSPFSRDTQYF. The CDR3 DNA is TGTGCCAGCAGTCCCTTTTCCCGGGATACGCAGTATTTT. This rearrangement joins TRBV12-3 or TRBV12-4 to TRBJ2-3; D is undetermined. The CDR3 contains 13 residues. V shed 5 bases and J shed 6 bases, with 12 bases lying between them.

V gene TRBV30 combines with J gene TRBJ1-1; D uncertain. V lost 0 bases and J 2 bases, leaving 4 bases between the germline ends. The germline CDR1 and CDR2 sequences are GTSNPN and SVGIG (reference sequence). The CDR3 is made up of 12 amino acids. CDR3 region: CAWSVVNTEAFF. DNA of the CDR3: TGTGCCTGGAGTGTCGTTAACACTGAAGCTTTCTTT. The full variable domain, with the rest looked up from reference TRBV30 and TRBJ1-1, is SQTIHQWPATLVQPVGSPLSLECTVEGTSNPNLYWYRQAAGRGLQLLFYSVGIGQISSEVPQNLSASRPQDRQFILSSKKLLLSDSGFYLCAWSVVNTEAFFGQGTRLTVV.

This chain connects TRBV28 to TRBJ2-3, with D hard to call. Trimming removed 6 bases at V and 7 bases at J, with 11 bases between. This CDR3 is 12 amino acids long. The germline CDR1 and CDR2 sequences are MDHEN and SYDVKM. The CDR3 DNA sequence: TGTGCCAGCAGGCCTGGCATGAATACGCAGTATTTT. It encodes CASRPGMNTQYF.

The V and J genes are TRBV10-3 and TRBJ2-7, with 7 bases aligning to TRBD1. After removal of 9 bases from V and 3 bases from J, the junction contained 5 bases not matched to a gene. The CDR3 extends over 12 amino acids. Germline V CDR1 and CDR2: ENHRY, SYGVKD. The CDR3 here is CAMSGTDYEQYF. Here the CDR3 DNA reads TGTGCCATGTCTGGGACAGACTACGAGCAGTACTTC.

This chain joins TRBV7-2 and TRBJ2-7, with 7 bases lining up with TRBD1. The CDR3 is 14 residues long. Germline V lookup: CDR1 SGHTA, CDR2 FQGNSA. V shed 0 bases, J shed 3 bases, and the junction held 2 bases outside the gene matches. In DNA, the CDR3 is TGTGCCAGCAGCTTAGCGGCAGGGGGCTACGAGCAGTACTTC. Encoded protein: CASSLAAGGYEQYF.

V and J are TRBV4-1 and TRBJ1-1; D is possibly TRBD1 (6 bases). The ends were cut back, 3 bases at V and 0 bases at J, with 8 bases in the middle. This CDR3 comprises 14 residues. Germline V CDR1 and CDR2: MGHRA, YSYEKL. The CDR3 bases are TGCGCCAGCAGCCACGGGGGGCTGAACACTGAAGCTTTCTTT. Translated: CASSHGGLNTEAFF.

This clone was seen a single time. This chain uses TRBV6-5 with TRBJ2-7, with 12 bases lining up with TRBD2. The CDR3 loop spans 14 amino acids. Germline V lookup: CDR1 MNHEY, CDR2 SVGAGI. V lost 6 bases, J lost 7 bases, and 7 bases stayed unmatched. CDR3 nucleotides: TGTGCCAGCAGCATACTAGCGGGGGGCCGGGAGCAGTACTTC. Its protein product is CASSILAGGREQYF.

The chain uses TRBV6-6 and TRBJ2-3; D ambiguous. Trimming stripped 6 bases from V and 2 bases from J, with 12 bases between. The V gene's germline CDR1 is MNHNY and CDR2 SVGAGI (reference sequence). CDR3 length equals 14 residues. CDR3 amino acids: CASSRSGITDTQYF. Here the CDR3 DNA reads TGTGCCAGCAGCCGATCTGGCATCACAGATACGCAGTATTTT.

The table lists this clone with a few counts. J is TRBJ1-1 and V is TRBV2; tentative D call: TRBD1 (6 bases). The length of the CDR3 is 14 residues. V was cut by 1 base and J by 7 bases, with 13 bases left in between. Germline V gene sequence: CDR1 SNHLY, CDR2 FYNNEI. CDR3 nucleotide sequence: TGTGCCAGCAGTGAAGGGGGGGGGCTCGTTGAAGCTTTCTTT. This sequence encodes CASSEGGGLVEAFF.

This clone was seen a few times. The chain links TRBV5-1 to TRBJ1-5; D is ambiguous. The CDR3 totals 13 residues. CDR1 is SGHRS and CDR2 is YFSETQ in the germline V gene. Trimming took 0 bases from V and 3 from J, leaving 4 bases between them. CDR3 DNA: TGCGCCAGCAGCTTGGGGCCCAATCAGCCCCAGCATTTT. Translation gives CASSLGPNQPQHF.

The rearrangement joins TRBV4-1 to TRBJ1-1; D is perhaps TRBD1 (6 bases). Germline values: CDR1 MGHRA, CDR2 YSYEKL. The CDR3 sequence is 20 residues long. The V end was cut by 0 bases, the J end by 4 bases, with 27 bases between. CDR3 in DNA: TGCGCCAGCAGCCAAGATCGTTCAGGGGTCGGGAATTCTGTTGGCACTGAAGCTTTCTTT. This encodes CASSQDRSGVGNSVGTEAFF.

This chain connects TRBV28 to TRBJ2-4; 11 bases fit TRBD2. V lost 6 bases to trimming and J lost 1 base; unmatched junction nucleotides: 8. This CDR3 comprises 17 residues. Germline CDR1 is MDHEN and CDR2 is SYDVKM. The CDR3 nucleotides are TGTGCCAGCAGACTAGCGGGGGACCCAGGGGCCAAAAACATTCAGTACTTC. Its protein is CASRLAGDPGAKNIQYF.

V gene TRBV24-1 combines with J gene TRBJ2-2; D ambiguous. The CDR3 totals 14 residues. Germline V gene data show CDR1 as KGHDR and CDR2 as SFDVKD. Trimming took 3 bases from V and 6 from J, leaving 10 bases between them. The CDR3 bases are TGTGCCACCAGTGATCACAAGTCCCCCGGGGAGCTGTTTTTT. As protein: CATSDHKSPGELFF.

V gene TRBV27 combines with J gene TRBJ2-7, with 9 bases fitting TRBD2. Trimming at V came to 3 bases and at J to 0 bases, leaving 3 bases not matched to a gene. CDR1 is MNHEY, CDR2 SMNVEV, per germline (reference sequence). This CDR3 has 15 residues. The CDR3 DNA reads as TGTGCCAGCAGTTTTGGACTAGCGAGCTCCTACGAGCAGTACTTC. This encodes CASSFGLASSYEQYF.